One sample yielded the 28 T cell receptor beta chains listed below, sequenced in a study of beta chain features in type 1 diabetes. Reverse transcribing all isolated RNA meant expressed TCRB transcripts were sequenced. Produced via immunoSEQ multiplex PCR; TCRdb's table is partial and in-frame only. The data hold 200,000 to 300,000 clones, with roughly 11% observed a single time. Study-wide results and limits: The study found moderately but significantly shorter TCRB CDR3s in all four CD4+ subsets of Type 1 diabetes patients.

What these receptors recognize is not known. Sequences were obtained from naive CD4+ T cells from blood. The origin of the receptors is a man under 40 with type 1 diabetes.

This clone was seen a handful of times. CDR3 DNA sequence: TGTGCCAGCAGATACAGGACTAGCGACTACAATGAGCAGTTCTTC. Translating gives CASRYRTSDYNEQFF. The chain combines TRBV2 with TRBJ2-1; 9 bases line up with TRBD2. V gave up 6 bases and J gave up 3 bases; unmatched junction bases: 6. This CDR3 spans 15 amino acids. Looked up from germline, CDR1 is SNHLY and CDR2 is FYNNEI. The variable domain in full, completed from reference TRBV2 and TRBJ2-1, reads EPEVTQTPSHQVTQMGQEVILRCVPISNHLYFYWYRQILGQKVEFLVSFYNNEISEKSEIFDDQFSVERPDGSNFTLKIRSTKLEDSAMYFCASRYRTSDYNEQFFGPGTRLTVL.

The sample holds a few counts of this clone. This chain connects TRBV2 to TRBJ1-2, with a weak D call TRBD1 (5 bases). The CDR3 is made up of 15 amino acids. Trimming stripped 0 bases from V and 7 bases from J, with 15 bases between. The germline gives CDR1 SNHLY, CDR2 FYNNEI. CDR3 nucleotides: TGTGCCAGCAGTGAAGCGCGACAGATTTCGCGTGGCTACACCTTC. The encoded protein is CASSEARQISRGYTF.

The V gene is TRBV4-2, the J gene TRBJ1-2; TRBD1 matches at 7 bases. Germline values: CDR1 LGHNA, CDR2 YNFKEQ. Germline trimming cut 5 bases from V and 10 bases from J; bases unmatched to any gene: 7. The CDR3 totals 12 residues. The DNA for the CDR3 is TGTGCCAGCAGCTCACGACAGGGCAACTACACCTTC. Translation: CASSSRQGNYTF.

This clone was picked up a small number of times. The chain couples TRBV10-3 to TRBJ1-5, with 9 bases aligning to TRBD1. CDR3 size: 16 residues. The junction had 13 bases not matched to a gene; V was cut back by 6 bases and J by 7 bases. Per germline, CDR1 ENHRY and CDR2 SYGVKD. In nucleotides, the CDR3 is TGTGCCATCAGCGCAAGCGGGACAGGGTTGGGCCAGCCCCAGCATTTT. Translating it yields CAISASGTGLGQPQHF.

This clone was counted a few times. This chain joins TRBV4-2 and TRBJ2-3; D is ambiguous. The CDR3 extends over 17 amino acids. V was pared by 4 bases and J by 0 bases, with 17 bases between. The germline V gene has CDR1 LGHNA and CDR2 YNFKEQ. As DNA, the CDR3 is TGTGCCAGCAGCCGATACTCTTCCTCCCCTAGCACAGATACGCAGTATTTT. Protein sequence: CASSRYSSSPSTDTQYF.

This clone was detected a few times. J is TRBJ1-1 and V is TRBV18, with a possible D match to TRBD1 (6 bases). From germline, CDR1 is KGHSH and CDR2 LQKENI. The V gene lost 1 base and the J gene lost 6 bases, with 9 bases spanning the gap. This CDR3 contains 13 residues. The CDR3 nucleotides are TGTGCCAGCTCACCACGGGGGGGCCCTGAAGCTTTCTTT. Amino acids: CASSPRGGPEAFF. Filled out from reference TRBV18 and TRBJ1-1, the complete variable domain reads NAGVMQNPRHLVRRRGQEARLRCSPMKGHSHVYWYRQLPEEGLKFMVYLQKENIIDESGMPKERFSAEFPKEGPSILRIQQVVRGDSAAYFCASSPRGGPEAFFGQGTRLTVV.

This clone has only a few counts. The chain uses TRBV2 and TRBJ2-7, with 7 bases lining up with TRBD1. The CDR3 is 14 residues long. From germline, CDR1 is SNHLY and CDR2 FYNNEI. The junction had 11 bases not matched to a gene; V was cut back by 7 bases and J by 5 bases. The CDR3 is CASTRLTGIDEQYF. The CDR3 DNA reads as TGTGCCAGCACTAGACTGACAGGGATCGACGAGCAGTACTTC.

J is TRBJ1-4 and V is TRBV28; D unresolved. The CDR3 loop spans 16 amino acids. The ends were cut back, 6 bases at V and 0 bases at J, with 14 bases in the middle. Germline V gene sequence: CDR1 MDHEN, CDR2 SYDVKM. CDR3 protein: CASSNPRAATNEKLFF. The DNA for the CDR3 is TGTGCCAGCAGCAATCCCCGCGCTGCAACTAATGAAAAACTGTTTTTT.

This clone was detected only a few times. This rearrangement joins TRBV7-2 to TRBJ1-2; 9 bases agree with TRBD1. The junction had 8 bases not matched to a gene; V was cut back by 4 bases and J by 8 bases. The CDR3 runs 14 residues. The germline gives CDR1 SGHTA, CDR2 FQGNSA. DNA of the CDR3: TGTGCCAGCAGCTCAACAGGGGGCTTTGTCGGCTACACCTTC. It yields the protein CASSSTGGFVGYTF. The complete variable domain, with remaining parts taken from reference TRBV7-2 and TRBJ1-2, reads GAGVSQSPSNKVTEKGKDVELRCDPISGHTALYWYRQSLGQGLEFLIYFQGNSAPDKSGLPSDRFSAERTGGSVSTLTIQRTQQEDSAVYLCASSSTGGFVGYTFGSGTRLTVV.

The V gene is TRBV7-9, the J gene TRBJ2-3; D is unclear. The CDR3 has 11 amino acids. CDR1 and CDR2 (germline): SEHNR, FQNEAQ (reference sequence). Trimming took off 3 bases at V and 5 bases at J, with 3 bases between the two ends. The CDR3 protein is CASSFGDTQYF. Here the CDR3 DNA reads TGTGCCAGCAGCTTCGGAGATACGCAGTATTTT.

The V and J genes are TRBV14 and TRBJ1-2; D is unresolved. Per germline, CDR1 SGHDN and CDR2 FVKESK. The CDR3 runs 12 residues. V was trimmed by 3 bases and J by 8 bases, leaving 10 bases between them. The CDR3 loop is CASSQRSWGYTF. The CDR3 DNA follows: TGTGCCAGCAGCCAGCGAAGCTGGGGCTACACCTTC.

The chain carries TRBV6-1 and TRBJ2-1, with 8 positions matching TRBD2. The CDR3 runs 15 residues. The ends lost 5 bases at V and 8 bases at J; junction bases unmatched: 11. Germline values: CDR1 MNHNS, CDR2 SASEGT. CDR3 residues: CASSSLGRGNDEQFF. CDR3 DNA: TGTGCCAGCAGTTCGCTCGGGAGGGGAAACGATGAGCAGTTCTTC.

The chain is built from TRBV5-5 and TRBJ2-3; no clear D. The V and J ends lost 4 bases and 0 bases respectively, with 6 bases between them. This CDR3 is built from 13 residues. Germline V gene data show CDR1 as SGHKS and CDR2 as YYEKEE (reference sequence). In DNA, the CDR3 is TGTGCCAGCAGCACCCAGAGCACAGATACGCAGTATTTT. Its translation: CASSTQSTDTQYF.

This clone has only a few counts. This chain joins TRBV28 and TRBJ2-4; TRBD1 matches 9 bases. CDR1 and CDR2 from the germline V gene are MDHEN and SYDVKM. The V gene end was trimmed by 5 bases and the J gene end by 8 bases; junction bases not matched to a gene: 7. The CDR3 contains 14 residues. In DNA, the CDR3 is TGTGCCAGCAGTACCGGGACAGGGACGGACATTCAGTACTTC. Residues: CASSTGTGTDIQYF. The whole variable domain, filled in from reference TRBV28 and TRBJ2-4, reads DVKVTQSSRYLVKRTGEKVFLECVQDMDHENMFWYRQDPGLGLRLIYFSYDVKMKEKGDIPEGYSVSREKKERFSLILESASTNQTSMYLCASSTGTGTDIQYFGAGTRLSVL.

This clone has more than one count but fewer than ten. The V gene is TRBV25-1, the J gene TRBJ1-3; TRBD1 is a possible D gene (5 bases). CDR3 length equals 18 residues. CDR1 and CDR2 (germline): MGHDK, SYGVNS. Trimming pared 5 bases from V and 0 bases from J, leaving 20 bases between. For the CDR3, the DNA is TGTGCCAGCAGTCCTCGACACGGGGCGGGGTCCTCTGGAAACACCATATATTTT. Translating gives CASSPRHGAGSSGNTIYF.

The chain couples TRBV18 to TRBJ2-5; the D gene is possibly TRBD2 (5 bases). Germline CDR1 is KGHSH and CDR2 is LQKENI. The CDR3 extends over 15 amino acids. V dropped 3 bases and J dropped 5 bases, with 16 bases sitting between them. DNA of the CDR3: TGTGCCAGCTCACCGGCCACCGTCGGCGGGGAGACCCAGTACTTC. Its protein is CASSPATVGGETQYF.

V and J are TRBV11-2 and TRBJ2-3, with D tentatively TRBD2 (6 bases). Germline V CDR1 and CDR2: SGHAT, FQNNGV. The germline V and J ends were trimmed by 1 base and 7 bases, with 12 bases remaining between them. This CDR3 spans 14 amino acids. CDR3 nucleotide sequence: TGTGCCAGCAGCTTAGGAGGAGGGCTTAATACGCAGTATTTT. Translation: CASSLGGGLNTQYF.

This clone was seen a few times. The rearrangement joins TRBV7-9 to TRBJ2-1; a weak D match, TRBD1 (6 bases). This CDR3 is built from 18 residues. V dropped 1 base and J dropped 0 bases, with 16 bases sitting between them. CDR1 and CDR2 from the germline V gene are SEHNR and FQNEAQ (reference sequence). The CDR3 region is CASSLGTGSSSSYNEQFF. In DNA, the CDR3 is TGTGCCAGCAGCTTAGGTACAGGGAGTTCGAGCTCCTACAATGAGCAGTTCTTC.

This clone was counted only a few times. The gene calls are TRBV18 and TRBJ2-1; D is perhaps TRBD2 (5 bases). The CDR3 spans 13 residues. Trimming stripped 3 bases from V and 10 bases from J, with 13 bases between. The germline gives CDR1 KGHSH, CDR2 LQKENI. For the CDR3, the DNA is TGTGCCAGCTCACCTTCCGACTCGGGGGAGCAGTTCTTC. Encoded protein: CASSPSDSGEQFF.

This clone came up a few times. The chain couples TRBV27 to TRBJ1-6, with 7 bases fitting TRBD1. The germline V gene encodes CDR1 MNHEY and CDR2 SMNVEV (reference sequence). The CDR3 contains 14 residues. V gave up 6 bases and J gave up 14 bases; unmatched junction bases: 13. The CDR3 nucleotides read TGTGCCAGCAGCCCGACAGGGAAGGGACGGACCCTCCACTTT. Residues: CASSPTGKGRTLHF.

This clone was counted between two and nine times. The chain joins TRBV6-6 to TRBJ1-1; unclear D gene. The CDR3 covers 11 residues. Trimming pared 6 bases from V and 2 bases from J, leaving 4 bases between. Germline V gene lookup returns CDR1 MNHNY and CDR2 SVGAGI (reference sequence). CDR3 nucleotide sequence: TGTGCCAGCAGCCGTAACACTGAAGCTTTCTTT. This sequence encodes CASSRNTEAFF.

This clone occurred a few times. The chain carries TRBV5-1 and TRBJ2-7; no definite D call. Trimming shortened V by 0 bases and J by 1 base, and 8 bases separated the two germline ends. Germline CDR1 is SGHRS and CDR2 is YFSETQ. The CDR3 covers 14 residues. The CDR3 DNA reads TGCGCCAGCAGCTTGGTCGCCAGATCCTACGAGCAGTACTTC. Amino acids: CASSLVARSYEQYF.

This clone was seen more than once but under ten times. The chain uses TRBV28 and TRBJ1-5; D remains unclear. The V end lost 3 bases, the J end lost 14 bases, and 11 bases lay between the germline ends. Per germline, CDR1 MDHEN and CDR2 SYDVKM. The CDR3 contains 11 residues. CDR3 DNA: TGTGCCAGCAGTTTCGGAGCAGTAGAGCATTTT. Translating it yields CASSFGAVEHF.

There are a few counts of this clone. The chain couples TRBV9 to TRBJ1-6, with 7 bases fitting TRBD1. CDR3 length equals 14 residues. Unmatched junction bases numbered 5, after V lost 4 bases and J lost 7 bases. Per germline, CDR1 SGDLS and CDR2 YYNGEE. CDR3 loop: CASSPGQRNSPLHF. The CDR3 DNA is TGTGCCAGCAGCCCGGGACAGAGGAATTCACCCCTCCACTTT.

This chain joins TRBV7-9 and TRBJ1-2; D gene uncertain. The CDR3 is made up of 12 amino acids. V lost 3 bases to trimming and J lost 7 bases, with 9 bases between them. CDR1 is SEHNR and CDR2 is FQNEAQ in the germline V gene (reference sequence). This CDR3 reads CASSFSGGGYTF. CDR3 DNA: TGTGCCAGCAGCTTCTCGGGAGGTGGCTACACCTTC.

This clone has only a few counts. The chain employs TRBV2 and TRBJ2-5; D possibly corresponds to TRBD2 (7 bases). This CDR3 spans 14 amino acids. Trimming took off 7 bases at V and 3 bases at J, with 15 bases between the two ends. Germline V gene data show CDR1 as SNHLY and CDR2 as FYNNEI. This CDR3 is CASTKQGGEETQYF. In nucleotides, the CDR3 is TGTGCCAGCACCAAACAGGGAGGGGAAGAGACCCAGTACTTC. Together with reference TRBV2 and TRBJ2-5, the CDR3 gives the full variable domain: EPEVTQTPSHQVTQMGQEVILRCVPISNHLYFYWYRQILGQKVEFLVSFYNNEISEKSEIFDDQFSVERPDGSNFTLKIRSTKLEDSAMYFCASTKQGGEETQYFGPGTRLLVL.

This clone was seen more than once but under ten times. The J gene is TRBJ2-7, the V gene TRBV7-9, with D unclear. This CDR3 is 14 amino acids long. V shed 0 bases and J shed 3 bases, with 9 bases lying between them. The germline CDR1 and CDR2 sequences are SEHNR and FQNEAQ (reference sequence). CDR3 residues: CASSLAATIYEQYF. As DNA, the CDR3 is TGTGCCAGCAGCTTAGCTGCGACAATCTACGAGCAGTACTTC.

This clone appeared a few times. This chain joins TRBV2 and TRBJ2-5; D possibly corresponds to TRBD1 (5 bases). V dropped 9 bases and J dropped 5 bases, with 13 bases sitting between them. CDR1 is SNHLY and CDR2 is FYNNEI in the germline V gene. There are 12 residues in the CDR3. DNA for the CDR3: TGTGCCAGTCAGGGATTAGGGGAGACCCAGTACTTC. It yields the protein CASQGLGETQYF.